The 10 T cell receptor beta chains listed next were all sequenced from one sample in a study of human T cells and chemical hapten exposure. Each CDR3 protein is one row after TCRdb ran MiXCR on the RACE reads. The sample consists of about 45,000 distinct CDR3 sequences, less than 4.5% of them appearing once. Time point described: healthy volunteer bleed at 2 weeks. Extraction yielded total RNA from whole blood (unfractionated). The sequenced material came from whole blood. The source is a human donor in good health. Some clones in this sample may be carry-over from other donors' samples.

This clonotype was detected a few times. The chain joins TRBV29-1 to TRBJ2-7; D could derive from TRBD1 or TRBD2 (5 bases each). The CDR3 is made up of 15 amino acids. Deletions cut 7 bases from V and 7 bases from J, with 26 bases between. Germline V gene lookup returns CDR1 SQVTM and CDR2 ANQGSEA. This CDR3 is CSDPYPGRSFGEQYF. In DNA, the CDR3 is TGCAGCGACCCCTATCCGGGACGGTCTTTTGGGGAGCAGTACTTC.

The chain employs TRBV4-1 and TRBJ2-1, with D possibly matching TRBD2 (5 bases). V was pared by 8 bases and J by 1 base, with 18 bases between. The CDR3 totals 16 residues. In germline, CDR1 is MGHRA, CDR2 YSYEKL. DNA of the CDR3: TGCGCCAGCCAAGATATCGGGGAGTCGTCCTACAATGAGCAGTTCTTC. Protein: CASQDIGESSYNEQFF.

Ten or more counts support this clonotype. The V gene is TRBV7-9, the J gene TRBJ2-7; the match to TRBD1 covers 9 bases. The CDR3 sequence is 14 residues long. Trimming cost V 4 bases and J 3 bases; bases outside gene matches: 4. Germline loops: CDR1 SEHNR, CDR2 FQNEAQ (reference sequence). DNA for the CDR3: TGTGCCAGCAGCTCAACAGGGGGCCACTACGAGCAGTACTTC. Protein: CASSSTGGHYEQYF.

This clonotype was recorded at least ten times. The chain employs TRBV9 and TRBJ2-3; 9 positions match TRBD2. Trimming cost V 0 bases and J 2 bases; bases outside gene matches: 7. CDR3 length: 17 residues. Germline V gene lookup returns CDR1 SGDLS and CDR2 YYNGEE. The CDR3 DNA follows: TGTGCCAGCAGCGTAGCTCCTAGCGGGACGACCACAGATACGCAGTATTTT. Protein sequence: CASSVAPSGTTTDTQYF.

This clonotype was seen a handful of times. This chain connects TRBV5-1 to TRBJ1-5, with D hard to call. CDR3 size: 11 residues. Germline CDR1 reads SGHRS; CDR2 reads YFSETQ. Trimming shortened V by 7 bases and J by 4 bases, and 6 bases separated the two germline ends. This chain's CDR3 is CASGFNQPQHF. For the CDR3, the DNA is TGCGCCAGCGGATTTAATCAGCCCCAGCATTTT.

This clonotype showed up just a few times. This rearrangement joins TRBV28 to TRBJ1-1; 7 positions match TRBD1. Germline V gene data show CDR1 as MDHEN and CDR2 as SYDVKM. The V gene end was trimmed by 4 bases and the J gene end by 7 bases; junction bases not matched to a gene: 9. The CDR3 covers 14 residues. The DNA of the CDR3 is TGTGCCAGCAGTTCGACAGGGCGTTTGGATGAAGCTTTCTTT. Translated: CASSSTGRLDEAFF.

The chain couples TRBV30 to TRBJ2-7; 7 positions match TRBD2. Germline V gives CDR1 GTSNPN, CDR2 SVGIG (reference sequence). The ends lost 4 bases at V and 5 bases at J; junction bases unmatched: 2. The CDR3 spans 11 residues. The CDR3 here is CAWTGGNEQYF. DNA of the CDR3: TGTGCCTGGACGGGGGGAAACGAGCAGTACTTC.

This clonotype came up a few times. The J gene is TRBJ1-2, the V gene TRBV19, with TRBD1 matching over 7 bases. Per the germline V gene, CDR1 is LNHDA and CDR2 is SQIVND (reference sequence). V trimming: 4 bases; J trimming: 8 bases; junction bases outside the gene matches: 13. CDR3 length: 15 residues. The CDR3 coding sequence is TGTGCCAGTAGTACCTTAAAAAGACAGGGTCACGGCTACACCTTC. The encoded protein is CASSTLKRQGHGYTF.

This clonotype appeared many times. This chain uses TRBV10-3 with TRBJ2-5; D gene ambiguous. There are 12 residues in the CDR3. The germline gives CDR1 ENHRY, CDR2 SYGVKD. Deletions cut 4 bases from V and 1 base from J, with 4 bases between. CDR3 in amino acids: CAISASQETQYF. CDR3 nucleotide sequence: TGTGCCATCAGTGCTAGCCAAGAGACCCAGTACTTC.

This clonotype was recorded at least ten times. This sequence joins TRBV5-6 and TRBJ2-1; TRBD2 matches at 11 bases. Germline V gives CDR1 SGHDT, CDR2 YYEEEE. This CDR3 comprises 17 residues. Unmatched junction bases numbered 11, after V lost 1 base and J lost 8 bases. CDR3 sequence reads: CASSLSFSGRASHEQFF. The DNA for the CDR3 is TGTGCCAGCAGCTTGTCTTTTAGCGGGAGGGCCTCACATGAGCAGTTCTTC.